This entry lists 8 T cell receptor beta chains sequenced from one sample in a study of Graves' ophthalmopathy and Graves' hyperthyroidism. Investigators amplified TCR beta CDR3 regions from RNA transcripts. An opening RT-PCR round employed HTBI primers and preceded a second-round multiplex PCR. One entry per CDR3 protein results from TCRdb running MiXCR on the multiplex PCR reads. Of roughly 700,000 distinct CDR3 sequences in the sample, roughly 40% were seen once. The specimen sequenced was peripheral blood. The receptors come from an adult man with Graves' ophthalmopathy.

Comment on this clonotype: A much larger clone lies one base from this, so it may be a read error. The chain joins TRBV7-9 to TRBJ2-7; no definite D call. CDR3 length equals 12 residues. The V gene lost 5 bases and the J gene lost 2 bases, with 7 bases spanning the gap. Germline CDR1 SEHNR, CDR2 FQNEAQ (reference sequence). The CDR3 bases are TGTGCCAGCAGCCCATGTGCCTACGAGCAGTACTTC. Encoded protein: CASSPCAYEQYF.

This clonotype was seen a few times. The chain couples TRBV10-3 to TRBJ2-2; 10 bases align to TRBD1. From germline, CDR1 is ENHRY and CDR2 SYGVKD. The junction had 30 bases not matched to a gene; V was cut back by 10 bases and J by 10 bases. The length of the CDR3 is 20 residues. The CDR3 spells CASHNPTGTGVRYRSEELFF. Written as DNA, the CDR3 is TGTGCCAGCCATAACCCAACCGGGACAGGGGTTAGGTACCGCTCCGAGGAGCTGTTTTTT.

This rearrangement joins TRBV5-4 to TRBJ1-2; 10 nucleotides line up with TRBD1. Germline assignment: CDR1 SGHNT and CDR2 YYREEE (reference sequence). CDR3 length equals 14 residues. Losses at the gene ends were 4 bases for V and 3 bases for J; bases not matched to a gene: 3. The CDR3 protein is CASSAGTGDYGYTF. DNA for the CDR3: TGTGCCAGCAGCGCCGGGACAGGGGACTATGGCTACACCTTC.

This clonotype occurred a few times. One junction end disagrees with the germline gene, perhaps due to a read error. The rearrangement joins TRBV7-9 to TRBJ2-2; unclear D gene. Per germline, CDR1 SEHNR and CDR2 FQNEAQ (reference sequence). The CDR3 has 13 residues. The CDR3 protein is CASSLGGTRELFF. CDR3 in DNA: TGCGCCAGCAGCTTGGGCGGTACCCGGGAGCTGTTTTTT.

This clonotype was seen ten or more times. V gene TRBV2 combines with J gene TRBJ2-2; TRBD1 matches at 9 bases. The CDR3 is 14 amino acids. Trimming took 9 bases from V and 4 from J; bases not matched to a gene: 6. The germline gives CDR1 SNHLY, CDR2 FYNNEI. The DNA of the CDR3 is TGTGCCAGTAGACCGGGACAGGGCACCGGGGAGCTGTTTTTT. Translation: CASRPGQGTGELFF.

This chain uses TRBV6-5 with TRBJ1-5; 10 bases align to TRBD1. Trimming cost V 6 bases and J 6 bases; bases outside gene matches: 5. The V gene's germline CDR1 is MNHEY and CDR2 SVGAGI. The CDR3 covers 14 residues. The DNA of the CDR3 is TGTGCCAGCAGCCGACAGGGGGCCTTTCAGCCCCAGCATTTT. It codes for CASSRQGAFQPQHF.

Points on this clonotype: A much larger clone is a single base away; this may be a read error. The chain joins TRBV5-1 to TRBJ2-7, with D hard to call. CDR1 and CDR2 from the germline V gene are SGHRS and YFSETQ. The CDR3 totals 15 residues. CDR3 coding DNA: TGTGCCAGCAGCCCCGTGGCACAGCGATCCTACGAGCAGTACTTC. Residues: CASSPVAQRSYEQYF. The full variable domain, rest sourced from reference TRBV5-1 and TRBJ2-7, is KAGVTQTPRYLIKTRGQQVTLSCSPISGHRSVSWYQQTPGQGLQFLFEYFSETQRNKGNFPGRFSGRQFSNSRSEMNVSTLELGDSALYLCASSPVAQRSYEQYFGPGTRLTVT.

This chain joins TRBV2 and TRBJ1-4; maybe TRBD1 (6 bases). This CDR3 has 18 amino acids. V was clipped by 6 bases and J by 2 bases, with 22 bases between them. Germline V gives CDR1 SNHLY, CDR2 FYNNEI. In nucleotides, the CDR3 is TGTGCCAGCAGCCAAGCTCGAGGACAGAAGGGTACTAATGAAAAACTGTTTTTT. It specifies CASSQARGQKGTNEKLFF.